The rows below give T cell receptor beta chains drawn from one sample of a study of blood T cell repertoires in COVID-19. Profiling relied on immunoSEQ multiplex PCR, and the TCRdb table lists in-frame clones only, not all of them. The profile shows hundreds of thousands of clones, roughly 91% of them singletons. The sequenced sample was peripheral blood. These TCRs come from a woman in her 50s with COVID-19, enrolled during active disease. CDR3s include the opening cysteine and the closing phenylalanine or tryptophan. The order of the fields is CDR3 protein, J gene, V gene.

cdr3_aa: CSGTGTSVSYNEQFF; j_call: TRBJ2-1; v_call: TRBV29-1
cdr3_aa: CATEDRLNTEAFF; j_call: TRBJ1-1; v_call: TRBV24-1
cdr3_aa: CASSAFPPTTSGGETQYF; j_call: TRBJ2-5; v_call: TRBV5-1
cdr3_aa: CASSPDGPNYGYTF; j_call: TRBJ1-2; v_call: TRBV5-1
cdr3_aa: CASSLLASATDTQYF; j_call: TRBJ2-3; v_call: TRBV9
cdr3_aa: CASSQETQASF; j_call: TRBJ1-2; v_call: TRBV3-1/TRBV3-2
cdr3_aa: CASRTREFF; j_call: TRBJ2-1; v_call: TRBV7-4
cdr3_aa: CASSGPRAYNSPLHF; j_call: TRBJ1-6; v_call: TRBV7-2
cdr3_aa: CASSVGSGDEAFF; j_call: TRBJ1-1; v_call: TRBV9
cdr3_aa: CASSLGGGQPQHF; j_call: TRBJ1-5; v_call: TRBV12-3/TRBV12-4
cdr3_aa: CAWSVLGGGAGELFF; j_call: TRBJ2-2; v_call: TRBV30